The text below deals with one T cell receptor (beta chain). Its antigen is not identified. A junction boundary mismatches the germline segment, possibly from a read error. The data were obtained in a study of T cell repertoires in cytomegalovirus infection. Regarding the study as a whole: In two of eight donors, the top clonotype was HLA-C-restricted CMV-specific.

This CDR3 contains 13 residues. Per the germline V gene, CDR1 is SGHVS and CDR2 is FQNEAQ. TCRdb called the reads again in MiXCR, with one record for every CDR3 protein. The sample has about 200,000 distinct CDR3 sequences, approximately 9.7% seen once. The clonotype comes from a human donor in good health (CMV status not recorded). Some clones in this sample may be carry-over from other donors' samples. Input material: PBMCs. V and J are TRBV7-8 and TRBJ1-1, with D possibly being TRBD1 (5 bases). The CDR3 here is CANSRDRNTEAFF. The CDR3, as DNA: TGTGCCAACAGCCGCGACAGGAACACTGAAGCTTTCTTT.